This T cell receptor (beta chain) appears in the sequencing data of a study of radiation and T cells in renal cell carcinoma. Time point described: blood 4 weeks post-SBRT, at nephrectomy. Sample treatment: 15 Gy SBRT to primary tumor, nephrectomy 4 weeks later. Nephrectomy followed 15 Gy stereotactic body radiation by 4 weeks. The tumor was a clear cell renal cell carcinoma. Remarks on this clone: The antigen is undetermined.

General study findings and limits: No pretreatment tumor biopsies were available for baseline clonotypes.

Clones were read by immunoSEQ multiplex PCR, and TCRdb kept only the in-frame ones, dropping some. The data show 150,000 or so clones, less than 90% seen once. Germline CDR1 and CDR2: SGDLS and YYNGEE. The length of the CDR3 is 16 residues. With 0 bases removed from V and 0 bases from J, the gap between germline ends came to 13 bases. The starting material was blood, obtained from a patient whose treatment included radiotherapy and nephrectomy. The clonotype was recovered from a woman in her 50s with renal cell carcinoma. The chain carries TRBV9 and TRBJ2-7; either TRBD1 or TRBD2 may fit D (5 bases each). This chain's CDR3 is CASSVAGWGSSYEQYF. CDR3 sequence (DNA): TGTGCCAGCAGCGTAGCGGGGTGGGGGAGCTCCTACGAGCAGTACTTC.